This T cell receptor beta chain is from a study of blood T cell repertoires in COVID-19. Repertoires were generated with immunoSEQ multiplex PCR, while TCRdb's copy carries only in-frame clones and drops some. The table records about 390,000 clones, about 86% of them present only once. This clone appeared a single time. V lost 2 bases to trimming and J lost 4 bases, with 11 bases between them. Germline lookup yields CDR1 MDHEN and CDR2 SYDVKM. The CDR3 extends over 15 amino acids. Participants, 18 to 89 years old, spanned 25 or so US areas. Recovered Cohort 3 donors showed two negative PCRs, clearance, or symptom resolution.

The gene calls are TRBV28 and TRBJ2-2; D unclear. Sequencing was carried out using PBMCs or T cells enriched from blood (not recorded which). The sequence came from a woman in her fifties or sixties who had recovered from COVID-19. The CDR3 is CASSLTSPLTGELFF. CDR3 sequence (DNA): TGTGCCAGCAGTTTAACCTCCCCACTCACCGGGGAGCTGTTTTTT.